The present T cell receptor beta chain was sequenced within a study of OX40 agonist ivuxolimab in advanced cancers. In the study overall: A history of anti-PD-1, anti-PD-L1 or anti-CTLA-4 therapy was acceptable, and around 36% had some. Three dose-escalation patients had partial responses: one with hepatocellular carcinoma and two with cutaneous melanoma.

Study observations and caveats: CD4+ T cells averaged fewer expanded clones than CD8+ T cells.

The repertoire was sequenced with immunoSEQ multiplex PCR; TCRdb's copy has only in-frame clones and lacks some. The table lists approximately 22,000 clones, 70% to 90% of them singletons. Note on this clone: Its antigen is not identified.

The germline V and J ends were trimmed by 0 bases and 2 bases, with 10 bases remaining between them. This CDR3 spans 15 amino acids. Looked up from germline, CDR1 is SGHDN and CDR2 is FVKESK. This TCR was sampled from an adult with an advanced solid tumor such as melanoma, head and neck, liver or kidney cancer. The rearrangement uses TRBV14 and TRBJ2-5; D not certain. Sequenced here: CD4+ or CD8+ T cells sorted from blood, sampled in a trial of the OX40 agonist ivuxolimab. The CDR3 spells CASSQDWATQETQYF. The CDR3 DNA follows: TGTGCCAGCAGCCAAGATTGGGCTACACAAGAGACCCAGTACTTC.